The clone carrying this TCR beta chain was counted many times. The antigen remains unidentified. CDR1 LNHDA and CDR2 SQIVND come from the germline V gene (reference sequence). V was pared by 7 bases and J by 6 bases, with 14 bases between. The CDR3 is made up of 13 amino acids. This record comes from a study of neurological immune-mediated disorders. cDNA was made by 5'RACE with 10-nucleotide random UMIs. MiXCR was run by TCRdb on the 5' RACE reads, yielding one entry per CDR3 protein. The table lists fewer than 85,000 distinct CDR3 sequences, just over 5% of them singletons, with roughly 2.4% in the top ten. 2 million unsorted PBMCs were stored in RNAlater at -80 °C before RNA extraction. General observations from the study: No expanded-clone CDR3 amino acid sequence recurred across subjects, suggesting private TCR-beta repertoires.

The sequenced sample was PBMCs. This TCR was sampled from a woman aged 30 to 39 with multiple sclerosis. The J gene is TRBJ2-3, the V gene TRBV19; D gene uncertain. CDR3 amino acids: CASMASSADTQYF. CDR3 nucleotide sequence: TGTGCCAGTATGGCTAGTTCAGCCGATACGCAGTATTTT. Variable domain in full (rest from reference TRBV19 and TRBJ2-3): DGGITQSPKYLFRKEGQNVTLSCEQNLNHDAMYWYRQDPGQGLRLIYYSQIVNDFQKGDIAEGYSVSREKKESFPLTVTSAQKNPTAFYLCASMASSADTQYFGPGTRLTVL.